Described below is a single TCR beta chain sequence and its context. Its antigen is unidentified. J was trimmed by 5 bases and V by 5 bases; bases with no gene match: 13. The CDR3 is made up of 16 amino acids. Looked up from germline, CDR1 is SGHTA and CDR2 is FQGNSA. A second 7 to 11 cycle PCR used barcoded and J-beta primers. MiXCR, applied by TCRdb to the 5' RACE reads, yields one record per CDR3 protein. The repertoire holds 1,500,000 or so distinct CDR3 sequences, with approximately 59% as singletons. This sample is part of a study of blood T cells in healthy people across ages. Notes on the study in general: Compared with aged donors, long-lived donors showed fewer expanded clones, suggesting selection.

The sequenced sample consisted of blood. This clonotype was obtained from a man in his late teens or twenties in good health. This rearrangement joins TRBV7-2 to TRBJ1-1, with 8 bases fitting TRBD1. The CDR3 spells CASSHRRAGDRTEAFF. CDR3 in DNA: TGTGCCAGCAGCCACCGTCGGGCAGGGGACAGGACTGAAGCTTTCTTT.